A selection of T cell receptor beta chains follows, all from one sample in a study of vaccination and CD4 T cells after COVID-19. Via MiXCR, TCRdb re-called the PCR reads, giving one row per CDR3 protein. The sample gives approximately 20,000 distinct CDR3 sequences, around 42% of which show up once; 14% is in the top ten. These receptors' antigens are unknown. The sample taken for sequencing was cultured CD4+ T cells from blood. The receptors shown here come from a human donor with COVID-19. The CDR3 runs from the conserved cysteine through the conserved F or W. The order of the fields is clone size, D gene, V gene, J gene, CDR3 DNA, CDR3 protein. A D gene is named only where the DNA matches it firmly. Expanded clones get a size class; other rows say once, few or many, or leave the size out.

>.|.|TRBV5-1|TRBJ2-5
TGCGCCAGCAGCTTGGCCAGGGGTTCTAGGGAGACCCAGTACTTC
CASSLARGSRETQYF
>.|TRBD2|TRBV9|TRBJ2-2
TGTGCCAGCAGCCCCGGGCTAGCGGGGAACACCGGGGAGCTGTTTTTT
CASSPGLAGNTGELFF
>few|.|TRBV15|TRBJ1-2
TGTGCCACCAGCAGAGATTTGGGGGTTGATGCTAACTATGGCTACACCTTC
CATSRDLGVDANYGYTF
>.|.|TRBV6-2/TRBV6-3|TRBJ1-5
TGTGCCAGCAGTCAGGGGCAGCCCCAGCATTTT
CASSQGQPQHF
>.|TRBD1|TRBV6-1|TRBJ2-5
TGTGCCAGCAGGACGACAGGGGGCAGCACAGAGACCCAGTACTTC
CASRTTGGSTETQYF
>.|.|TRBV7-6|TRBJ2-5
TGTGCCAGCAGCTTACTGCTAGGTTGGGGGGAGACCCAGTACTTC
CASSLLLGWGETQYF
>few|.|TRBV27|TRBJ2-3
TGTGCCAGCAGTTGGGGAAAAAGCACAGATACGCAGTATTTT
CASSWGKSTDTQYF
>.|.|TRBV5-4|TRBJ2-2
TGTGCCAGCAGCATGACCGGGGAGCTGTTTTTT
CASSMTGELFF
>.|.|TRBV12-3/TRBV12-4|TRBJ2-1
TGTGCCAGCAGCCCTACAACAGGGAATGAGCAGTTCTTC
CASSPTTGNEQFF
>.|.|TRBV15|TRBJ2-5
TGTGCCACCAGCAGGGACTTCGAAGAGACCCAGTACTTC
CATSRDFEETQYF
>.|.|TRBV7-9|TRBJ1-2
TGTGCCAGCAGCTTATATCCAGACCAGTATGGCTACACCTTC
CASSLYPDQYGYTF
>.|TRBD2|TRBV5-5|TRBJ2-4
TGTGCCAGCAGCCGAGGGGCTAGCGGGGCCCGGGAGGGTTACTTC
CASSRGASGAREGYF
>.|TRBD1|TRBV7-6|TRBJ1-3
TGTGCCAGCAGCTTCCGGGACAGGGATCAACTCTCTGGAAACACCATATATTTT
CASSFRDRDQLSGNTIYF
>few|TRBD2|TRBV7-9|TRBJ2-3
TGTGCCAGCAGCTCACAAGGGCTAGCGGGGGGAGCAGATACGCAGTATTTT
CASSSQGLAGGADTQYF
>few|.|TRBV2|TRBJ1-5
TGTGCCAGCATAGATCGGTTGGGCATCAATCAGCCCCAGCATTTT
CASIDRLGINQPQHF
>.|TRBD1|TRBV6-5|TRBJ1-4
TGTGCCAGCAGTTACTCGACACCCCGGGGGACAGGGAATGAAAAACTGTTTTTT
CASSYSTPRGTGNEKLFF
>.|TRBD1|TRBV2|TRBJ2-2
TGTGCCAGCAGCCGCGACAGGGCTGGGGAGCTGTTTTTT
CASSRDRAGELFF
>.|.|TRBV18|TRBJ2-3
TGTGCCAGCTCATCCGGGGCTAGCACAGATACGCAGTATTTT
CASSSGASTDTQYF
>few|TRBD1|TRBV6-2/TRBV6-3|TRBJ1-2
TGTGCCAGCAGCCGCAGGGGGACAAAGGACTATGGCTACACCTTC
CASSRRGTKDYGYTF
>once|.|TRBV28|TRBJ2-6
TGTGCCAGCAGTTCGCCAGGGTCGTCTGGGGCCAACGTCCTGACTTTC
CASSSPGSSGANVLTF
>.|TRBD2|TRBV7-2|TRBJ2-5
TGTGCCAGCAGCCCCGCGCATTTGCGGGGGGTGGAGACCCAGTACTTC
CASSPAHLRGVETQYF
>few|.|TRBV11-3|TRBJ1-2
TGTGCCAGCAGCCCGTTGGGAAGGGTAGCTAACTATGGCTACACCTTC
CASSPLGRVANYGYTF
>.|.|TRBV6-1|TRBJ2-1
TGTGCCAGCAGCCAAATGGGGCTTATTAATGAGCAGTTCTTC
CASSQMGLINEQFF
>.|.|TRBV6-2/TRBV6-3|TRBJ2-1
TGTGCCAGCAGTTACAGTGGGCGGATGAATGAGCAGTTCTTC
CASSYSGRMNEQFF
>.|.|TRBV6-1|TRBJ2-5
TGTGCCAGCCCCGGACAGCTGCGACAAGAGACCCAGTACTTC
CASPGQLRQETQYF
>.|.|TRBV18|TRBJ1-2
TGTGCCAGCTCACCAGTTGACAGCCAGGGCTATGGCTACACCTTC
CASSPVDSQGYGYTF
>few|.|TRBV19|TRBJ1-5
TGTGCCAGTAGTCCCCTCGGGGGGCGTGGCAATCAGCCCCAGCATTTT
CASSPLGGRGNQPQHF
>.|.|TRBV9|TRBJ2-3
TGTGCCAGCAGCGTAGCTAGCGATACGCAGTATTTT
CASSVASDTQYF
>once|.|TRBV28|TRBJ2-2
TGTGCCAGCGCTCAAGGAGGGGCCACCAGCGGGGAGCTGTTTTTT
CASAQGGATSGELFF
>.|.|TRBV11-2|TRBJ1-3
TGTGCCAGCAGCTGGACCGGTGGAAACACCATATATTTT
CASSWTGGNTIYF
>.|TRBD1|TRBV20-1|TRBJ2-7
TGCAGTGCTGACAGGGGAAGATCCTACGAGCAGTACTTC
CSADRGRSYEQYF
>few|.|TRBV6-5|TRBJ2-5
TGTGCCAGCAGTTACTCGCCTCAGGGAGAGACCCAGTACTTC
CASSYSPQGETQYF
>.|TRBD1|TRBV25-1|TRBJ1-6
TGTGCCAGCAGTGACTACAGGGGGAAGAATTCACCCCTCCACTTT
CASSDYRGKNSPLHF
>few|.|TRBV7-2|TRBJ2-5
TGTGCCAGCAGCAGGGAGACCCAGTACTTC
CASSRETQYF
>few|.|TRBV2|TRBJ1-1
TGTGCCAGCAGGAGGGGCAGGGCGGACACTGAAGCTTTCTTT
CASRRGRADTEAFF
>.|TRBD1|TRBV6-2/TRBV6-3|TRBJ2-7
TGTGCCAGCAGTTCCATCCCCGGGACAGGGTTACCGCAGTACTTC
CASSSIPGTGLPQYF
>few|TRBD1|TRBV20-1|TRBJ1-2
TGCAGTGCTAGTCTGACAGGGTTGGACTATGGCTACACCTTC
CSASLTGLDYGYTF
>.|TRBD2|TRBV5-4|TRBJ2-7
TGTGCCAGCAGCTCCGGACTAGCGGCATACGAGCAGTACTTC
CASSSGLAAYEQYF
>.|.|TRBV19|TRBJ2-6
TGTGCCAGTAGCCACCGCTCTGGGGCCAACGTCCTGACTTTC
CASSHRSGANVLTF
>.|.|TRBV7-2|TRBJ2-7
TGTGCCAGCAGCTTGGGGCCGTCCAGGGTTAACGAGCAGTACTTC
CASSLGPSRVNEQYF
>few|TRBD1|TRBV12-3/TRBV12-4|TRBJ1-6
TGTGCCAGCAGCTTAGGGGGCACTTCACCCCTCCACTTT
CASSLGGTSPLHF
>.|.|TRBV30|TRBJ1-1
TGTGCCTGGAGATTGGGGGGCGCTGAAGCTTTCTTT
CAWRLGGAEAFF
>.|TRBD2|TRBV18|TRBJ2-2
TGTGCCAGCTCACCGGGACTAGCGGGGAACGGCGGGGAGCTGTTTTTT
CASSPGLAGNGGELFF
>.|.|TRBV28|TRBJ1-1
TGTGCCAGCAGTCCTTCGTGGGGGGGGGGGAACACTGAAGCTTTCTTT
CASSPSWGGGNTEAFF
>large|.|TRBV30|TRBJ1-4
TGTGCCTGGACTTCCCGGGACATATCTTTTGAAAAACTGTTTTTT
CAWTSRDISFEKLFF
>.|TRBD2|TRBV20-1|TRBJ2-1
TGCAGTGCTTACAGCGGGGGCAACTACAATGAGCAGTTCTTC
CSAYSGGNYNEQFF
>.|TRBD1|TRBV12-3/TRBV12-4|TRBJ2-5
TGTGCCAGCAACACACAGGGGTCGGAGACCCAGTACTTC
CASNTQGSETQYF
>few|.|TRBV11-2|TRBJ1-5
TGTGCCAGCAGCTTAGCACAGGGCAATCAGCCCCAGCATTTT
CASSLAQGNQPQHF
>.|.|TRBV12-3/TRBV12-4|TRBJ2-1
TGTGCCAGCAGCCAACTCGCAAGCTCCTACAATGAGCAGTTCTTC
CASSQLASSYNEQFF